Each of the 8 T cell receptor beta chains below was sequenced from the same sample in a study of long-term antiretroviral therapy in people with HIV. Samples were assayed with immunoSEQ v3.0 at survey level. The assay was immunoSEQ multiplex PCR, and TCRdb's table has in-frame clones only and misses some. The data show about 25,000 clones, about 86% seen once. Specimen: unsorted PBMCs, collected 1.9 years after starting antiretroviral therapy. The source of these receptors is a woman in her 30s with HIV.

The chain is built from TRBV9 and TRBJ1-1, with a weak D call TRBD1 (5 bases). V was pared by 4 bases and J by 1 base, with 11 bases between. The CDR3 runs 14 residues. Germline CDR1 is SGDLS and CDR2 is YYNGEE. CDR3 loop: CASSPTTGNTEAFF. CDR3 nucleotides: TGTGCCAGCAGCCCCACCACAGGGAACACTGAAGCTTTCTTT. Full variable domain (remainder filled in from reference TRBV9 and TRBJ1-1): DSGVTQTPKHLITATGQRVTLRCSPRSGDLSVYWYQQSLDQGLQFLIQYYNGEERAKGNILERFSAQQFPDLHSELNLSSLELGDSALYFCASSPTTGNTEAFFGQGTRLTVV.

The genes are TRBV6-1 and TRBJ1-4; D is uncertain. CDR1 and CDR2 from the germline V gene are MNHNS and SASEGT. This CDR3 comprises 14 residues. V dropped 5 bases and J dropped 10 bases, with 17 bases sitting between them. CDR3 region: CASSPHVGVGKLFF. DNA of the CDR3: TGTGCCAGCAGTCCGCATGTTGGTGTAGGAAAACTGTTTTTT.

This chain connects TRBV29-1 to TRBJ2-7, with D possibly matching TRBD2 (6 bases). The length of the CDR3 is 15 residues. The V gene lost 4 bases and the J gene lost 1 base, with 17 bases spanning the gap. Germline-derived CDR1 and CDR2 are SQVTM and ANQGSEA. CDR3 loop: CSVAPRRDLSYEQYF. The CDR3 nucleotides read TGCAGCGTTGCCCCTAGGCGGGACCTATCCTACGAGCAGTACTTC.

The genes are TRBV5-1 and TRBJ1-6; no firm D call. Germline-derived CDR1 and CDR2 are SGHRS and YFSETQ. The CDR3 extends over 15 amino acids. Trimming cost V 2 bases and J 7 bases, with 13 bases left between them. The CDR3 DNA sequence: TGCGCCAGCAGCTTAACGGAGGTAACAAATTCACCCCTCCACTTT. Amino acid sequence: CASSLTEVTNSPLHF.

The CDR3 DNA reads TGTGCCAGCACCTCCTGGGGCGTCGAAGGCCGGGACACTGAAGCTTTCTTT. This codes for CASTSWGVEGRDTEAFF. The chain links TRBV2 to TRBJ1-1; TRBD1 might be the D (5 bases). Trimming removed 7 bases from V and 3 bases from J, with 24 bases in between. The CDR3 contains 17 residues. The germline gives CDR1 SNHLY, CDR2 FYNNEI.

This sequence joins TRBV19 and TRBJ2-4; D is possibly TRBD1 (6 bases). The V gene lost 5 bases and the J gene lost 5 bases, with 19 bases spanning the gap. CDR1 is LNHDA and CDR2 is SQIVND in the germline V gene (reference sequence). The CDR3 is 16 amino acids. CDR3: CASSLQRWGPQNIQYF. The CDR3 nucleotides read TGTGCCAGTAGTTTGCAAAGATGGGGGCCCCAAAACATTCAGTACTTC.

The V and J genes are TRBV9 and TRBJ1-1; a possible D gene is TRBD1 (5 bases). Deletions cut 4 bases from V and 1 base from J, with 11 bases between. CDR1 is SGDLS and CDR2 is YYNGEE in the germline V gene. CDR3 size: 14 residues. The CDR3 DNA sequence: TGTGCCAGCAGCAAGGGGCAAAGGAACACTGAAGCTTTCTTT. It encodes CASSKGQRNTEAFF. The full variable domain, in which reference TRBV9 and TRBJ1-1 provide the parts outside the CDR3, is DSGVTQTPKHLITATGQRVTLRCSPRSGDLSVYWYQQSLDQGLQFLIQYYNGEERAKGNILERFSAQQFPDLHSELNLSSLELGDSALYFCASSKGQRNTEAFFGQGTRLTVV.

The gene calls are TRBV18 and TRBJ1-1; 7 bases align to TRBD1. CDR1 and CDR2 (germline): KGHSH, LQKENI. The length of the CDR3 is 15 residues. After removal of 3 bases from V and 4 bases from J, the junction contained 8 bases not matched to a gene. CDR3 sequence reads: CASSPATGTGTEAFF. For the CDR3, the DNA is TGTGCCAGCTCACCCGCGACAGGGACGGGCACTGAAGCTTTCTTT.